This TCR beta chain was captured in a study of sequential checkpoint blockade in melanoma. Study background: TCRβ was sequenced from DNA of 91 pretreatment tumors.

Study-level results: For nivolumab-first patients, baseline tumor clonality was associated with response. PD-L1 staining and CD8+ counts, not mutational load, tracked tumor T-cell clonality. About 30 times likelier clinical benefit followed increased tumor T-cell fraction and clonality.

On this clone itself: Its specificity is unknown.

This CDR3 has 17 amino acids. Germline CDR1 SQVTM, CDR2 ANQGSEA. V shed 1 base and J 1 base; nucleotides not matched to a gene: 11. Assay: immunoSEQ multiplex PCR; the TCRdb copy retains only in-frame clones and omits some. The data contain approximately 4,900 clones, about 35% of them singletons. Treatment of the sample: randomized to nivolumab then ipilimumab (arm A) or the reverse (arm B). This receptor was identified in a human donor with melanoma. The sample was tumor tissue (inferred from file names), taken from a patient given nivolumab and ipilimumab in sequence. The chain is built from TRBV29-1 and TRBJ2-7; 9 bases align to TRBD1. The CDR3 reads CSVEAPLDRGWSYEQYF. The CDR3 DNA reads as TGCAGCGTTGAAGCCCCCCTAGACAGGGGGTGGTCCTACGAGCAGTACTTC.